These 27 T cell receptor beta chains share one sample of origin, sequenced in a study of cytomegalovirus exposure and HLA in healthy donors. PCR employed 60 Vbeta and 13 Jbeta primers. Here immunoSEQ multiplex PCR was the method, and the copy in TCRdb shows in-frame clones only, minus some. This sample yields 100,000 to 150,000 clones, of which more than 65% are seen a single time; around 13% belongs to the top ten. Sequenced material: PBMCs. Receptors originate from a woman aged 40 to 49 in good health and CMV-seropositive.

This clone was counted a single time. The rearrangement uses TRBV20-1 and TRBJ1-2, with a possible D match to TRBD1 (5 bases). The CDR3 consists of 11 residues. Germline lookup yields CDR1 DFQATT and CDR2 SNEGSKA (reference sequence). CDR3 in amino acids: CSGGGRNGYTF. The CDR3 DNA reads TGCAGCGGTGGGGGGAGGAATGGCTACACCTTC.

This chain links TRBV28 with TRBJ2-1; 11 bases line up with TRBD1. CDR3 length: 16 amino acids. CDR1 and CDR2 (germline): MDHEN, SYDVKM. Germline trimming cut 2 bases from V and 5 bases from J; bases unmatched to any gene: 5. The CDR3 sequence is CASSLAGTGGDNEQFF. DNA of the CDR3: TGTGCCAGCAGTTTAGCCGGGACAGGGGGGGACAATGAGCAGTTCTTC.

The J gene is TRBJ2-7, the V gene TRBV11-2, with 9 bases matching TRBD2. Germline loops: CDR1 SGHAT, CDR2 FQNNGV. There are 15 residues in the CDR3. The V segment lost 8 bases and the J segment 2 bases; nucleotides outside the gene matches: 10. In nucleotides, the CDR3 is TGTGCCAGCGGAGGAGGGACTAGCAGAGCCTACGAGCAGTACTTC. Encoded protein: CASGGGTSRAYEQYF.

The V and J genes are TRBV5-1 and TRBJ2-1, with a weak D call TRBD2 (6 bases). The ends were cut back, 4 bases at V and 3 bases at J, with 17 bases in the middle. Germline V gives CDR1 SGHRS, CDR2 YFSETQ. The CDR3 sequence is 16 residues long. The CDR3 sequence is CASSPRGGMGYNEQFF. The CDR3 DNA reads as TGCGCCAGCAGCCCCCGAGGCGGGATGGGCTACAATGAGCAGTTCTTC. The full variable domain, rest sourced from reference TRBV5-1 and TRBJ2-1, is KAGVTQTPRYLIKTRGQQVTLSCSPISGHRSVSWYQQTPGQGLQFLFEYFSETQRNKGNFPGRFSGRQFSNSRSEMNVSTLELGDSALYLCASSPRGGMGYNEQFFGPGTRLTVL.

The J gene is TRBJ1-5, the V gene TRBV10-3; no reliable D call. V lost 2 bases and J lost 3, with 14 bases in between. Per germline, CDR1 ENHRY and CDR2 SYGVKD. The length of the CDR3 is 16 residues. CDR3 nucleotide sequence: TGTGCCATCAGTGAGCGGTTTAGAGGTTCCAATCAGCCCCAGCATTTT. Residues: CAISERFRGSNQPQHF.

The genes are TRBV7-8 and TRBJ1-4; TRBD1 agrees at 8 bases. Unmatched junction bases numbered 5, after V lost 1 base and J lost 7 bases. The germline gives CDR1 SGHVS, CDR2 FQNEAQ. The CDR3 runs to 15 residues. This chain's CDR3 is CASSLGTGSGEKLFF. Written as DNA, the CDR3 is TGTGCCAGCAGCTTAGGGACAGGGTCAGGTGAAAAACTGTTTTTT.

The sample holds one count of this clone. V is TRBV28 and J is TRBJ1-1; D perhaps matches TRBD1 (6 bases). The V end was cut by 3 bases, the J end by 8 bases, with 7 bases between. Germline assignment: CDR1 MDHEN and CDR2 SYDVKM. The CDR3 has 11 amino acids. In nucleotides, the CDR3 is TGTGCCAGCAGTTTGACAGGAGAAGCTTTCTTT. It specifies CASSLTGEAFF.

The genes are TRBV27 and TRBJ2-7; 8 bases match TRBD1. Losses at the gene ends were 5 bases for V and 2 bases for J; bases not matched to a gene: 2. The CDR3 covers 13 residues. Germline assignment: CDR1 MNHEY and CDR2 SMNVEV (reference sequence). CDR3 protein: CASSPGQAYEQYF. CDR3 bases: TGTGCCAGCAGTCCGGGACAGGCCTACGAGCAGTACTTC.

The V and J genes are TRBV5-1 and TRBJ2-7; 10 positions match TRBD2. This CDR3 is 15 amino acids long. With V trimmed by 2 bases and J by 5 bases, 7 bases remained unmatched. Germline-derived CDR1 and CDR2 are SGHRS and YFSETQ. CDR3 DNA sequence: TGCGCCAGCAGCTTTCGAGCGGGAGGGCCTAACGAGCAGTACTTC. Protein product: CASSFRAGGPNEQYF. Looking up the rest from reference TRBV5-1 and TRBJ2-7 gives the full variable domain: KAGVTQTPRYLIKTRGQQVTLSCSPISGHRSVSWYQQTPGQGLQFLFEYFSETQRNKGNFPGRFSGRQFSNSRSEMNVSTLELGDSALYLCASSFRAGGPNEQYFGPGTRLTVT.

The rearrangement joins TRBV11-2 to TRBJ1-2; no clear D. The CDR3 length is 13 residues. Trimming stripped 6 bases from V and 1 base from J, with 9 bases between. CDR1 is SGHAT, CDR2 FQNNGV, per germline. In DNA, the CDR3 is TGTGCCAGCAGTCCTCTCCGTAACTATGGCTACACCTTC. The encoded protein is CASSPLRNYGYTF.

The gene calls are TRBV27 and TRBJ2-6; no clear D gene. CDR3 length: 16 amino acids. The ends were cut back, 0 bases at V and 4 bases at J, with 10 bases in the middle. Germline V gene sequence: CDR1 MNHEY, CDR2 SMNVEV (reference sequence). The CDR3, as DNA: TGTGCCAGCAGTTTATCGGCCTTCGGGGGGGCCAACGTCCTGACTTTC. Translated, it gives CASSLSAFGGANVLTF.

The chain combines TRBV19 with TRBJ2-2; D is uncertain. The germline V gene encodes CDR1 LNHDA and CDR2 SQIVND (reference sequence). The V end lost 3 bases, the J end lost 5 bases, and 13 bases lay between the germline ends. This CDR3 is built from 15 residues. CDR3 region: CASSMIASGTGELFF. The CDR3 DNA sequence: TGTGCCAGTAGTATGATTGCTAGTGGAACCGGGGAGCTGTTTTTT.

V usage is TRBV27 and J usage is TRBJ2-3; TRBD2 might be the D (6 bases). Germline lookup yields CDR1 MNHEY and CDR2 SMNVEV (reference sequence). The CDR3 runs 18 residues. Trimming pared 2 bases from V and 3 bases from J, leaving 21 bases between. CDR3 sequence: CASSLMAGSEMGTDTQYF. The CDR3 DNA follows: TGTGCCAGCAGTTTAATGGCGGGGAGTGAGATGGGAACAGATACGCAGTATTTT.

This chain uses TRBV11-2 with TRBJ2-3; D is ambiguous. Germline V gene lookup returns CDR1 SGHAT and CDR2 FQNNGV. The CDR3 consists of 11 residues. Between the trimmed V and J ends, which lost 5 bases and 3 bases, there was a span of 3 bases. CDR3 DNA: TGTGCCAGCAGCCCGACAGATACGCAGTATTTT. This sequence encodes CASSPTDTQYF.

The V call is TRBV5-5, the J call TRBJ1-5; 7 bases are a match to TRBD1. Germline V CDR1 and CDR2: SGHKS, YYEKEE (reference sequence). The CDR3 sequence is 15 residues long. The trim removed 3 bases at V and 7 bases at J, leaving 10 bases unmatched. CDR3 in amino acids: CASSWGQGVGQPQHF. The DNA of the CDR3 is TGTGCCAGCAGCTGGGGTCAGGGGGTAGGCCAGCCCCAGCATTTT.

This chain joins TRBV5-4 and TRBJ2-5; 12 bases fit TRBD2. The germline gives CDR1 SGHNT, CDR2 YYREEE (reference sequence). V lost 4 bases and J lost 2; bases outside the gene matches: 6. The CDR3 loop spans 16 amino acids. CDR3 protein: CASSQGLAGVQETQYF. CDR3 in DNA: TGTGCCAGCAGCCAGGGACTAGCGGGCGTACAAGAGACCCAGTACTTC.

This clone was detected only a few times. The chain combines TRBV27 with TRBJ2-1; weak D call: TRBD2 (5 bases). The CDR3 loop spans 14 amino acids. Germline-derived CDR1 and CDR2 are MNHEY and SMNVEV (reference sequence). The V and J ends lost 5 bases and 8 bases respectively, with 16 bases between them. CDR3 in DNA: TGTGCCAGCAGTCCTTTCTACAAGAGGGATGAGCAGTTCTTC. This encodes CASSPFYKRDEQFF.

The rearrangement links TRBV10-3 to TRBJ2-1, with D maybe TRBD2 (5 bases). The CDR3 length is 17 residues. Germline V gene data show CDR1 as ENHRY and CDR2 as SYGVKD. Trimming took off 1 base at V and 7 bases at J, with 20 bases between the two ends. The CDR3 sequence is CAISEWGSSGGRNEQFF. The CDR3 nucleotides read TGTGCCATCAGTGAGTGGGGTAGCTCTGGAGGTAGGAATGAGCAGTTCTTC.

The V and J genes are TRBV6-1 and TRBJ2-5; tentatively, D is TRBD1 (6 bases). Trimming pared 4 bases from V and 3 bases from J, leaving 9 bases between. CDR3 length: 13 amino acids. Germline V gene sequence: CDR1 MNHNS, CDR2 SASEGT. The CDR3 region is CASSATGEETQYF. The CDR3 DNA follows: TGTGCCAGCAGTGCGACAGGTGAAGAGACCCAGTACTTC.

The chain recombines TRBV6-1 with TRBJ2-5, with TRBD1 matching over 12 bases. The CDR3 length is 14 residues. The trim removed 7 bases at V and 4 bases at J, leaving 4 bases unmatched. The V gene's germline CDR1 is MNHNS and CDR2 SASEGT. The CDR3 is CASTGQGATETQYF. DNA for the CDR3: TGTGCCAGCACGGGACAGGGGGCTACAGAGACCCAGTACTTC.

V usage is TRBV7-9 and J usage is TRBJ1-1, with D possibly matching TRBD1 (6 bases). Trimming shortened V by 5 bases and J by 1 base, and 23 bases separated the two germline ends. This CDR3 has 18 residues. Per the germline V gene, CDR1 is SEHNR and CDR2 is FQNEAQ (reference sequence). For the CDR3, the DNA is TGTGCCAGCAGCGAACTCGGGACACCGGGTCGGGCGAACACTGAAGCTTTCTTT. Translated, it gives CASSELGTPGRANTEAFF. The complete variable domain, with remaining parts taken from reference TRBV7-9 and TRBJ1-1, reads DTGVSQNPRHKITKRGQNVTFRCDPISEHNRLYWYRQTLGQGPEFLTYFQNEAQLEKSRLLSDRFSAERPKGSFSTLEIQRTEQGDSAMYLCASSELGTPGRANTEAFFGQGTRLTVV.

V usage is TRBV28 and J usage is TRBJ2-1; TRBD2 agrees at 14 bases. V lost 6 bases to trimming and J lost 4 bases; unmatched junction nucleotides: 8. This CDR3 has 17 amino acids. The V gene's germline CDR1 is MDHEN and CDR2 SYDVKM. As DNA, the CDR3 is TGTGCCAGCAGCCCTGGGACTAGCGGGAGTGGGTACAATGAGCAGTTCTTC. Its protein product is CASSPGTSGSGYNEQFF. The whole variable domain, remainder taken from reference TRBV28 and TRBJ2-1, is DVKVTQSSRYLVKRTGEKVFLECVQDMDHENMFWYRQDPGLGLRLIYFSYDVKMKEKGDIPEGYSVSREKKERFSLILESASTNQTSMYLCASSPGTSGSGYNEQFFGPGTRLTVL.

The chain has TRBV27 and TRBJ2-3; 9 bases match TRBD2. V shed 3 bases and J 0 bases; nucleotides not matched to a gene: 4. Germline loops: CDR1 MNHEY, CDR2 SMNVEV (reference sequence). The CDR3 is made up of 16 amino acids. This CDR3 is CASSFLAGTSTDTQYF. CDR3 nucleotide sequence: TGTGCCAGCAGTTTCCTAGCGGGGACTAGCACAGATACGCAGTATTTT.

For the CDR3, the DNA is TGTGCCAGCAGCTTAGTGGCGGGGACCTACGAGCAGTACTTC. It translates to CASSLVAGTYEQYF. This chain links TRBV7-2 with TRBJ2-7, with D possibly being TRBD2 (6 bases). CDR1 is SGHTA, CDR2 FQGNSA, per germline. The CDR3 totals 14 residues. V was shortened by 1 base and J by 2 bases, with 9 bases between the two germline ends.

The CDR3 sequence is CASSMGISGNSYEQYF. The CDR3 bases are TGTGCCAGTAGTATGGGCATTAGTGGCAACTCCTACGAGCAGTACTTC. V gene TRBV19 combines with J gene TRBJ2-7; D gene unclear. V dropped 3 bases and J dropped 0 bases, with 15 bases sitting between them. This CDR3 spans 16 amino acids. Per germline, CDR1 LNHDA and CDR2 SQIVND (reference sequence).

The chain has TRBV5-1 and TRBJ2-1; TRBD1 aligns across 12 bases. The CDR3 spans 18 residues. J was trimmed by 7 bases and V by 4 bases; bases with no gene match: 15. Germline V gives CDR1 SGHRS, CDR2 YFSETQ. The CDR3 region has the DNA TGCGCCAGCAGCGGACTACCCGGGACAGGGGGCAAGGGGAATGAGCAGTTCTTC. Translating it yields CASSGLPGTGGKGNEQFF.

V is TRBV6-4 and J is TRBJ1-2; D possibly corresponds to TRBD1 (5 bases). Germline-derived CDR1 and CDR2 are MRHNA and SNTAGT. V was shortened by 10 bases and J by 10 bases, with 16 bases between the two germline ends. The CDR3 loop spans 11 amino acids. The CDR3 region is CATRGEDVYTF. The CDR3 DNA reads TGTGCCACCCGGGGGGAGGATGTCTACACCTTC.